This T cell receptor (beta chain) was sequenced during a study of blood T cells in healthy people across ages. Using a J-beta primer mix together with a sample-barcoded 5' primer, a second PCR was run for roughly 7 to 12 cycles. The study obtained at least 3 million CDR3-containing paired-end reads from every sample. From the 5' RACE reads, TCRdb called clonotypes with MiXCR, one entry per CDR3 protein. The table includes about 670,000 distinct CDR3 sequences, under 65% detected once. CDR3 length: 15 residues. V lost 0 bases to trimming and J lost 5 bases, with 12 bases between them. The germline V gene has CDR1 KGHDR and CDR2 SFDVKD. A note on this clonotype: Its antigen remains unknown.

Each of the donors had roughly 10 milliliters of peripheral blood drawn into EDTA-treated Vacutainer tubes. Total RNA amounts of at least 5 micrograms were extracted per sample. Overall study findings and caveats: With donor CMV status unknown, expanded clonotype changes were possibly confounded.

The sequencing input was blood. The chain has TRBV24-1 and TRBJ2-5; a weak D match, TRBD2 (5 bases). This clonotype was obtained from a woman at least 80 years old in good health. CDR3 DNA: TGTGCCACCAGTGATTTGCATGCGGGTGGGGAGACCCAGTACTTC. This codes for CATSDLHAGGETQYF.